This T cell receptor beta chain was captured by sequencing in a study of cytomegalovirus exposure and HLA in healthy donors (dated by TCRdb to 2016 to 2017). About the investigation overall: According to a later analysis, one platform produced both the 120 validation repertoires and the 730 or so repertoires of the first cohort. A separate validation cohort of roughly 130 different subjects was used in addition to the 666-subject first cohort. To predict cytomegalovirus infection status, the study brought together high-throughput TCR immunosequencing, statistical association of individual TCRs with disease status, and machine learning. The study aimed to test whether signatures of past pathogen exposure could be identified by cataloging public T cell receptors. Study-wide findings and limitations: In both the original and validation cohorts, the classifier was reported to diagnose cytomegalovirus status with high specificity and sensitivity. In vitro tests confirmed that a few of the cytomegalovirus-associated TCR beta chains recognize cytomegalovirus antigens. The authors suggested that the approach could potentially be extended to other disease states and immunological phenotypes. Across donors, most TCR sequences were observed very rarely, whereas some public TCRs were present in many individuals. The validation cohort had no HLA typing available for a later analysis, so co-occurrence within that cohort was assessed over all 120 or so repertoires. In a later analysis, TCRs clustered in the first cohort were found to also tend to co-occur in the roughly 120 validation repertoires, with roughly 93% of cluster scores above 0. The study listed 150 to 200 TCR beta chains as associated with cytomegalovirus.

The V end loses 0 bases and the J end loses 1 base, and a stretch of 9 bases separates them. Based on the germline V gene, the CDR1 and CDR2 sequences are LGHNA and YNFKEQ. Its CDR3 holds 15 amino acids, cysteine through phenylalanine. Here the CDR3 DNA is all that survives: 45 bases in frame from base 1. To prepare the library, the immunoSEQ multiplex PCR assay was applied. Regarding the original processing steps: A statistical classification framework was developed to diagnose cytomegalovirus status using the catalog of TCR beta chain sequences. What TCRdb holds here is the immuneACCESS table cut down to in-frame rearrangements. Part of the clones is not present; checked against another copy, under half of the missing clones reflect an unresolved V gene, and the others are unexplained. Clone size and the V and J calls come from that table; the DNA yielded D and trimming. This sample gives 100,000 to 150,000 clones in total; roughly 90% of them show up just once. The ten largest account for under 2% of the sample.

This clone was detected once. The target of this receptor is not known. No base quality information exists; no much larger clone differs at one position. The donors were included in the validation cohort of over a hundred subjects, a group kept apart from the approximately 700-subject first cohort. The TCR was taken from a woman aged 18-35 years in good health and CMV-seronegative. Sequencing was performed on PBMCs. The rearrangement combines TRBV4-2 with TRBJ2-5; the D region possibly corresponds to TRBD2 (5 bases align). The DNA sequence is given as TGTGCCAGCAGCCAAGAGCGGGTAACCCAAGAGACCCAGTACTTC. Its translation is CASSQERVTQETQYF.